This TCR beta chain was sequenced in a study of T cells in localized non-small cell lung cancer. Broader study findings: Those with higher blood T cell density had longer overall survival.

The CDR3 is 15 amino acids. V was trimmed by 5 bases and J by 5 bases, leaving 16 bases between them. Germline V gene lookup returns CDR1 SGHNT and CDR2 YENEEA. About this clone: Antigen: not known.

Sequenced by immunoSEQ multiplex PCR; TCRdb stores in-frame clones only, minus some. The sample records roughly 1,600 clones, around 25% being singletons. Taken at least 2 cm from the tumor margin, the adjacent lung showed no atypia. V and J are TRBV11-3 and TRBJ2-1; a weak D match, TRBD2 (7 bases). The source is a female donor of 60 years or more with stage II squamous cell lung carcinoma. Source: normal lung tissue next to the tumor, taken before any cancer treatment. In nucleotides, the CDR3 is TGTGCCAGCAGCCCCTCGGGGGGACACAACAATGAGCAGTTCTTC. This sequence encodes CASSPSGGHNNEQFF.